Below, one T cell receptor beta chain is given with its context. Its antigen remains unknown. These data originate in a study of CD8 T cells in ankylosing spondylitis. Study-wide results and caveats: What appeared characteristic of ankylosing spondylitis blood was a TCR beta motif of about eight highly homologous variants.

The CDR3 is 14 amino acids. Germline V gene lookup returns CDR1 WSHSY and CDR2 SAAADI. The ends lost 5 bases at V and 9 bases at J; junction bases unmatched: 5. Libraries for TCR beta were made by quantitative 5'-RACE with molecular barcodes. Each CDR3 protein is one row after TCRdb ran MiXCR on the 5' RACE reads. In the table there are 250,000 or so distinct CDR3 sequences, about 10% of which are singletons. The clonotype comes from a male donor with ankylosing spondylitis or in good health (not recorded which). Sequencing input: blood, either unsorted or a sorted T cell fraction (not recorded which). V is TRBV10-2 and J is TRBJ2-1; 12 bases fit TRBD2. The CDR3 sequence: CASSQLAGGTEQFF. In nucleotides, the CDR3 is TGCGCCAGCAGTCAACTAGCGGGAGGAACTGAGCAGTTCTTC.